This T cell receptor beta chain was obtained from a study of OX40 agonist ivuxolimab in advanced cancers. Study background: Ivuxolimab is an agonistic anti-OX40 (CD134) antibody, and patients were treated with it. Enrollees could have had prior anti-PD-1, anti-PD-L1 or anti-CTLA-4 therapy, which approximately 40% had received.

Regarding the study as a whole: Expanded clones tended on average to be more numerous among CD8+ T cells than CD4+. Circulating CD4+ and CD8+ T cells showed clonal expansion by week 6 at 0.1 to 3.0 mg/kg.

Repertoires were generated with immunoSEQ multiplex PCR, while TCRdb's copy carries only in-frame clones and drops some. The sample carries some 50,000 clones, around four fifths recorded once. About this clone: Its specificity is unknown. The same CDR3 can be traced to other DNA sequences in this sample.

V was trimmed by 4 bases and J by 2 bases, leaving 12 bases between them. Germline V gene lookup returns CDR1 SGHRS and CDR2 YFSETQ. This CDR3 comprises 14 residues. The chain carries TRBV5-1 and TRBJ1-2; D is uncertain. The input for sequencing was CD4+ or CD8+ T cells sorted from blood, taken in a trial of the OX40 agonist ivuxolimab. The clonotype was recovered from an adult with an advanced solid tumor such as melanoma, head and neck, liver or kidney cancer. The CDR3 nucleotides read TGCGCCAGCAGCCTTGTGGGTACAAACTATGGCTACACCTTC. Its translation is CASSLVGTNYGYTF.